The entry that follows covers one T cell receptor beta chain sequence. This record comes from a study of blood T cell repertoires in COVID-19. Across the whole study: Nucleic acid was either cDNA or gDNA, and it came from T cells, B-cell-depleted T cells, or PBMCs.

Looked up from germline, CDR1 is MDHEN and CDR2 is SYDVKM. CDR3 length: 14 amino acids. Trimming left V 2 bases short and J 5 bases short, with 10 bases between. As handled by the study authors: For nucleated cells, counts were estimated from reference gene primer amplification. The method was immunoSEQ multiplex PCR; TCRdb's version includes in-frame clones alone and lacks a portion of them. V and J calls and clone size are given by that table; D and trimming were obtained from the DNA. In the table there are over 200,000 clones, around four fifths of which are singletons. The chain recombines TRBV28 with TRBJ1-5; perhaps TRBD1 as D (5 bases). This TCR derives from a woman of 80 years or more with active or convalescent COVID-19. The sample was peripheral blood. In DNA, the CDR3 is TGTGCCAGCAGTTTAAGACAGCCAGATCAGCCCCAGCATTTT. Protein product: CASSLRQPDQPQHF.